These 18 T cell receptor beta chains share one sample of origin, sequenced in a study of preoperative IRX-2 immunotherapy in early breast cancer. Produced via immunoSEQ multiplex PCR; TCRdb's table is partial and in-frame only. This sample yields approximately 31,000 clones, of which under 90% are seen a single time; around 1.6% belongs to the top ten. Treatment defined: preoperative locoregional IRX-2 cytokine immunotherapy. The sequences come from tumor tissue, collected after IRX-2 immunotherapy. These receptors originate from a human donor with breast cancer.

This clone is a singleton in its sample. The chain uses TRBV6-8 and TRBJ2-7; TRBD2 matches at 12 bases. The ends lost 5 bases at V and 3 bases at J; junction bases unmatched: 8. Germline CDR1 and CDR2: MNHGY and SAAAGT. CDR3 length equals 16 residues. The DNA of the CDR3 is TGTGCCAGCAGTATCCTAGCGGGAGGGTACTACTACGAGCAGTACTTC. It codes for CASSILAGGYYYEQYF.

CDR3 in amino acids: CASSLLQGASEQYF. The CDR3 region has the DNA TGCGCCAGCAGCTTGTTACAGGGGGCCAGCGAGCAGTACTTC. This chain links TRBV5-1 with TRBJ2-7; the match to TRBD1 covers 9 bases. The CDR3 consists of 14 residues. The V gene end was trimmed by 1 base and the J gene end by 6 bases; junction bases not matched to a gene: 5. Germline-derived CDR1 and CDR2 are SGHRS and YFSETQ.

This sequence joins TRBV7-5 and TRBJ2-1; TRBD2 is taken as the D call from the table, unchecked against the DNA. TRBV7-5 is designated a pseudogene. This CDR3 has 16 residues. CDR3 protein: CASSPHPGDSYNEQFF. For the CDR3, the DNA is TGTGCCAGCAGCCCCCATCCGGGGGACTCCTACAATGAGCAGTTCTTC.

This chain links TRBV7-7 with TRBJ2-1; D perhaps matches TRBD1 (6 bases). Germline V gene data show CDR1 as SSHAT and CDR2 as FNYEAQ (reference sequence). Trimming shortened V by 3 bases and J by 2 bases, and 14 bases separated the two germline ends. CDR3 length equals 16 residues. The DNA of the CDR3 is TGTGCCAGCAGCTTGTTGGCAGGGGTAACCTACAATGAGCAGTTCTTC. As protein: CASSLLAGVTYNEQFF. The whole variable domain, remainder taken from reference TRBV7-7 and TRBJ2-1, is GAGVSQSPRYKVTKRGQDVTLRCDPISSHATLYWYQQALGQGPEFLTYFNYEAQPDKSGLPSDRFSAERPEGSISTLTIQRTEQRDSAMYRCASSLLAGVTYNEQFFGPGTRLTVL.

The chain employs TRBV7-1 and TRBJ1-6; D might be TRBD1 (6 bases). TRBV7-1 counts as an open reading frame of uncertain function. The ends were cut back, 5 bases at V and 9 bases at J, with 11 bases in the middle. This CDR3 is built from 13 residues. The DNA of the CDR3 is TGTGCCAGCAGCCAGGAGGGGGGTTCACCCCTCCACTTT. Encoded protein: CASSQEGGSPLHF.

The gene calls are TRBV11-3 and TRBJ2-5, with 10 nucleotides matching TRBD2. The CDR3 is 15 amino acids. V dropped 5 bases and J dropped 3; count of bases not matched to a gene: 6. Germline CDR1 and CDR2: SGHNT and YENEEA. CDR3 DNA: TGTGCCAGCAGCCCCCGGACTAGCGGAAAAGAGACCCAGTACTTC. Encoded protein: CASSPRTSGKETQYF.

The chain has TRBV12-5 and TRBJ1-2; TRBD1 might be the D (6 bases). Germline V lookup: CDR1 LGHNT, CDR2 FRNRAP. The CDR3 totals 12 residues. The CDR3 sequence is CASNRQAYGYTF. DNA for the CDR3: TGTGCCAGCAATAGACAGGCCTATGGCTACACCTTC.

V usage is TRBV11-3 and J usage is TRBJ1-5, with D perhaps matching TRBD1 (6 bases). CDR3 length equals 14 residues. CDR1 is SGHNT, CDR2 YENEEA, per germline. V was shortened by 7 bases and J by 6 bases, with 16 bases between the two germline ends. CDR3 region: CASTTLQGTQPQHF. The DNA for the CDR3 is TGTGCCAGCACCACTTTACAGGGAACTCAGCCCCAGCATTTT. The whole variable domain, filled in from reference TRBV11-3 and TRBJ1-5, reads EAGVVQSPRYKIIEKKQPVAFWCNPISGHNTLYWYLQNLGQGPELLIRYENEEAVDDSQLPKDRFSAERLKGVDSTLKIQPAELGDSAVYLCASTTLQGTQPQHFGDGTRLSIL.

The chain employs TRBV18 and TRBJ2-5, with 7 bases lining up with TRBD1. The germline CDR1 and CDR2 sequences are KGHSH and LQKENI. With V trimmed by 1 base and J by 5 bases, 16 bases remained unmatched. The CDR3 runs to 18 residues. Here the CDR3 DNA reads TGTGCCAGCTCACCACGAGTCGGTGCAGGGGGAAGGTCGGAGACCCAGTACTTC. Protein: CASSPRVGAGGRSETQYF.

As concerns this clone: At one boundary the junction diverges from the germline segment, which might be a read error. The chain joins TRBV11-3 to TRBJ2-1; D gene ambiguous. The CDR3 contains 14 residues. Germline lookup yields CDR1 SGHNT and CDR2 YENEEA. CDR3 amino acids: CASSPRSSHNEQFF. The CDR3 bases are TGTGCCAGCAGCCCCCGGTCCTCCCACAATGAGCAGTTCTTC.

The CDR3, as DNA: TGCGCCAGCAGCTTGGGACCCTCTTCACCCCTCCACTTT. Residues: CASSLGPSSPLHF. The chain links TRBV23-1 to TRBJ1-6, with a weak D call TRBD1 (5 bases). TRBV23-1 belongs to the ORF category, with a function that is uncertain. This CDR3 region has 13 residues. The ends were cut back, 6 bases at V and 9 bases at J, with 12 bases in the middle.

The CDR3 is CASSRIPDSLSGNTIYF. The CDR3 nucleotides are TGCGCCAGCAGCCGGATACCCGACAGCCTCTCTGGAAACACCATATATTTT. The chain couples TRBV1 to TRBJ1-3; the table names TRBD1, a call not compared with the DNA. TRBV1 is assigned pseudogene status. The CDR3 loop spans 17 amino acids.

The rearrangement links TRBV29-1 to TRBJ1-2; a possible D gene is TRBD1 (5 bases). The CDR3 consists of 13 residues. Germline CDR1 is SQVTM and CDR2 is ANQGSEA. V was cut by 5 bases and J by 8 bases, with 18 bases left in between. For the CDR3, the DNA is TGCAGCGTTTCGAAATTCGGGACGAGAGGCTACACCTTC. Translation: CSVSKFGTRGYTF.

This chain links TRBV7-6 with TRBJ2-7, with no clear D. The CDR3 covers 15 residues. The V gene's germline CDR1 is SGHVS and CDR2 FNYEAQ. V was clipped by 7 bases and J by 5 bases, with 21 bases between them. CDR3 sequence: CASTKGRPGWHEQYV. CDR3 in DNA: TGTGCCAGCACAAAAGGTAGGCCCGGGTGGCACGAGCAGTACGTC.

CDR3 residues: CASRRQGAGGYTF. The DNA for the CDR3 is TGTGCCAGCAGACGACAGGGGGCGGGAGGCTACACCTTC. The chain combines TRBV9 with TRBJ1-2, with 10 positions matching TRBD1. The length of the CDR3 is 13 residues. Per germline, CDR1 SGDLS and CDR2 YYNGEE. J was trimmed by 8 bases and V by 5 bases; bases with no gene match: 6. The full variable domain, completed using reference TRBV9 and TRBJ1-2, is DSGVTQTPKHLITATGQRVTLRCSPRSGDLSVYWYQQSLDQGLQFLIQYYNGEERAKGNILERFSAQQFPDLHSELNLSSLELGDSALYFCASRRQGAGGYTFGSGTRLTVV.

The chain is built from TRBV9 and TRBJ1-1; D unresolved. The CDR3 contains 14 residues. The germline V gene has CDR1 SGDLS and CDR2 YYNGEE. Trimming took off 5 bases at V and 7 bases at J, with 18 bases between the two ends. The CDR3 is CASSLFAPSFEAFF. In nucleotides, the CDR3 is TGTGCCAGCAGTTTATTTGCCCCCTCCTTTGAAGCTTTCTTT. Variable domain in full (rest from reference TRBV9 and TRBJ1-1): DSGVTQTPKHLITATGQRVTLRCSPRSGDLSVYWYQQSLDQGLQFLIQYYNGEERAKGNILERFSAQQFPDLHSELNLSSLELGDSALYFCASSLFAPSFEAFFGQGTRLTVV.

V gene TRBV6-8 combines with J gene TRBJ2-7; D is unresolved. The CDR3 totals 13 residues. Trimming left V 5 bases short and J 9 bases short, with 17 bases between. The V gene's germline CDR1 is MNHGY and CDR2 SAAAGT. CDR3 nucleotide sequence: TGTGCCAGCAGTCCCAGACCGACTGCTGGGCAGTACGTC. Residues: CASSPRPTAGQYV.

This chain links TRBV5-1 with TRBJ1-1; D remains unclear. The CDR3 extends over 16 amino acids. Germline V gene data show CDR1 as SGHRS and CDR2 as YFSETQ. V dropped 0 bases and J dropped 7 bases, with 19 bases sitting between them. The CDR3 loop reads CASSLGAGGLGSEAFF. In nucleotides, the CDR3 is TGCGCCAGCAGCTTGGGGGCAGGAGGGCTAGGAAGTGAAGCTTTCTTT.